These T cell receptor beta chains were read from a single sample in a study of blood T cell repertoires in COVID-19. Here immunoSEQ multiplex PCR was the method, and the copy in TCRdb shows in-frame clones only, minus some. The table lists roughly 250,000 clones, 81% of them singletons. Sequences were obtained from peripheral blood. The source of these receptors is a woman aged 55-70 years with active or convalescent COVID-19. CDR3s include the opening cysteine and the closing phenylalanine or tryptophan. D genes are given only for firm matches. A clone size is listed for some rows: how often the clone was seen (once, few, many), or a class if it is expanded.

d_call: TRBD2
v_call: TRBV30
j_call: TRBJ2-1
clone_size: -
cdr3_aa: CAWSAPGLGEQFF
cdr3_nt: TGTGCCTGGAGTGCACCGGGACTAGGAGAGCAGTTCTTC

d_call: TRBD1
v_call: TRBV5-1
j_call: TRBJ1-1
clone_size: -
cdr3_aa: CASSLAPGGADTEAFF
cdr3_nt: TGCGCCAGCAGCTTGGCTCCAGGGGGCGCCGACACTGAAGCTTTCTTT

d_call: -
v_call: TRBV13
j_call: TRBJ1-4
clone_size: -
cdr3_aa: CASSGGLSAEKLFF
cdr3_nt: TGTGCCAGCAGCGGAGGGTTGTCGGCTGAAAAACTGTTTTTT

d_call: -
v_call: TRBV5-1
j_call: TRBJ1-2
clone_size: -
cdr3_aa: CASSLVVPEGDGYTF
cdr3_nt: TGCGCCAGCAGCTTGGTAGTCCCCGAGGGGGACGGCTACACCTTC

d_call: TRBD2
v_call: TRBV11-2
j_call: TRBJ2-7
clone_size: -
cdr3_aa: CASSLARGGSYEQYF
cdr3_nt: TGTGCCAGCAGCTTAGCCCGGGGGGGATCCTACGAGCAGTACTTC

d_call: TRBD1
v_call: TRBV12-3/TRBV12-4
j_call: TRBJ1-2
clone_size: -
cdr3_aa: CASRLQGTYGYTF
cdr3_nt: TGTGCCAGCAGGCTACAGGGGACCTATGGCTACACCTTC

d_call: -
v_call: TRBV24-1
j_call: TRBJ1-1
clone_size: -
cdr3_aa: CATSAGVNTEAFF
cdr3_nt: TGTGCCACCAGTGCCGGGGTGAACACTGAAGCTTTCTTT

d_call: -
v_call: TRBV6-5
j_call: TRBJ1-4
clone_size: -
cdr3_aa: CASRGLATNEKLFF
cdr3_nt: TGTGCCAGCAGAGGACTTGCAACTAATGAAAAACTGTTTTTT

d_call: -
v_call: TRBV4-1
j_call: TRBJ1-3
clone_size: -
cdr3_aa: CASSHPGWEAGNTIYF
cdr3_nt: TGCGCCAGCAGCCACCCCGGATGGGAGGCTGGAAACACCATATATTTT

d_call: -
v_call: TRBV7-2
j_call: TRBJ1-1
clone_size: once
cdr3_aa: CASSLAPVNTEAFF
cdr3_nt: TGTGCCAGCAGCTTAGCCCCGGTAAACACTGAAGCTTTCTTT

d_call: -
v_call: TRBV6-5
j_call: TRBJ1-2
clone_size: -
cdr3_aa: CASSYFQGGGYGYTF
cdr3_nt: TGTGCCAGCAGTTACTTTCAGGGAGGCGGCTATGGCTACACCTTC

d_call: TRBD1
v_call: TRBV5-6
j_call: TRBJ1-1
clone_size: -
cdr3_aa: CASSLAGGRPGTEAFF
cdr3_nt: TGTGCCAGCAGCTTAGCAGGGGGCAGGCCGGGCACTGAAGCTTTCTTT

d_call: -
v_call: TRBV5-1
j_call: TRBJ2-3
clone_size: -
cdr3_aa: CASSPHRDSTDTQYF
cdr3_nt: TGCGCCAGCAGCCCGCACAGGGATAGCACAGATACGCAGTATTTT

d_call: -
v_call: TRBV9
j_call: TRBJ1-5
clone_size: -
cdr3_aa: CASSGEGRQPQHF
cdr3_nt: TGTGCCAGCAGCGGGGAGGGACGTCAGCCCCAGCATTTT

d_call: -
v_call: TRBV19
j_call: TRBJ1-3
clone_size: -
cdr3_aa: CAAGERPGNTIYF
cdr3_nt: TGTGCCGCAGGGGAACGACCCGGAAACACCATATATTTT

d_call: -
v_call: TRBV19
j_call: TRBJ2-7
clone_size: -
cdr3_aa: CATAFKRRGDYEQYF
cdr3_nt: TGTGCCACCGCCTTCAAACGGCGCGGGGATTACGAGCAGTACTTC

d_call: -
v_call: TRBV4-2
j_call: TRBJ2-3
clone_size: -
cdr3_aa: CASSQDFAGAYTDTQYF
cdr3_nt: TGTGCCAGCAGCCAAGATTTCGCGGGGGCTTACACAGATACGCAGTATTTT

d_call: -
v_call: TRBV6-5
j_call: TRBJ2-3
clone_size: -
cdr3_aa: CATAGTGGTDTQYF
cdr3_nt: TGTGCCACCGCGGGGACGGGGGGCACAGATACGCAGTATTTT

d_call: -
v_call: TRBV10-3
j_call: TRBJ1-3
clone_size: -
cdr3_aa: CAISESGGGNTIYF
cdr3_nt: TGTGCCATCAGTGAGTCTGGCGGGGGAAACACCATATATTTT

d_call: -
v_call: TRBV7-2
j_call: TRBJ1-1
clone_size: once
cdr3_aa: CASSLVVAGTEAFF
cdr3_nt: TGTGCCAGCAGCTTAGTGGTCGCGGGGACTGAAGCTTTCTTT

d_call: TRBD1
v_call: TRBV11-2
j_call: TRBJ1-4
clone_size: once
cdr3_aa: CASRTVRHRGPSNEKLFF
cdr3_nt: TGTGCCAGCAGGACAGTTCGCCACAGGGGGCCAAGTAATGAAAAACTGTTTTTT

d_call: TRBD1
v_call: TRBV5-6
j_call: TRBJ1-5
clone_size: few
cdr3_aa: CASSLGAGGNQPQHF
cdr3_nt: TGTGCCAGCAGCTTAGGGGCAGGGGGTAATCAGCCCCAGCATTTT

d_call: TRBD2
v_call: TRBV6-2/TRBV6-3
j_call: TRBJ2-2
clone_size: -
cdr3_aa: CASSSTRSGGDTGELFF
cdr3_nt: TGTGCCAGCAGTAGTACGAGGAGCGGGGGTGACACCGGGGAGCTGTTTTTT

d_call: -
v_call: TRBV2
j_call: TRBJ2-7
clone_size: -
cdr3_aa: CASSEQGLGVYEQYF
cdr3_nt: TGTGCCAGCAGTGAACAGGGATTGGGTGTTTACGAGCAGTACTTC

d_call: TRBD1
v_call: TRBV7-2
j_call: TRBJ1-5
clone_size: -
cdr3_aa: CASSLDRVYLFNQPQHF
cdr3_nt: TGTGCCAGCAGCTTGGACAGGGTGTATTTGTTCAATCAGCCCCAGCATTTT